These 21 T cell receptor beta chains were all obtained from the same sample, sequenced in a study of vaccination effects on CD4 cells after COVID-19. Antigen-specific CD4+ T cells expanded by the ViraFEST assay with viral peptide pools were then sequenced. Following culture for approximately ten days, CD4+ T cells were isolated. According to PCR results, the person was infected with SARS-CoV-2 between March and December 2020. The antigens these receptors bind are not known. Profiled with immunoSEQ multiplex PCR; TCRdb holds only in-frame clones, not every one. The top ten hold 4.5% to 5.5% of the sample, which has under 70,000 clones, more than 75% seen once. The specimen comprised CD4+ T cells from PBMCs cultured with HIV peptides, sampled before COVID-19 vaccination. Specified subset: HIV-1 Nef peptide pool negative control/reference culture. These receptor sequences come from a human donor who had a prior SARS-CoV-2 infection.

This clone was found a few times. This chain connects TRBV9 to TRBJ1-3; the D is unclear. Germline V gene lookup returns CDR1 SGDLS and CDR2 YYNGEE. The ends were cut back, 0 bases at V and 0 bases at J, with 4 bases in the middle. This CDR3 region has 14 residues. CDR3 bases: TGTGCCAGCAGCGTAGACAGCTCTGGAAACACCATATATTTT. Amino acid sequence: CASSVDSSGNTIYF.

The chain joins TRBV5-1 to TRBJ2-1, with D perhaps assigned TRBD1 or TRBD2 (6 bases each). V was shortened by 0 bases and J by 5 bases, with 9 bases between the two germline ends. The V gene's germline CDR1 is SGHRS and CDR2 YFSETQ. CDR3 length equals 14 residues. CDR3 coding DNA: TGCGCCAGCAGCTTGGTCGGGGGCGACAATGAGCAGTTCTTC. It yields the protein CASSLVGGDNEQFF.

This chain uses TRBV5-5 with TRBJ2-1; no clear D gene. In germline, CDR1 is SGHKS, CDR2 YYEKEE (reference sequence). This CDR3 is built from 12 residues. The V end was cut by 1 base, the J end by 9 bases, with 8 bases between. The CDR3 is CASSLTVGEQFF. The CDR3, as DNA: TGTGCCAGCAGCTTGACGGTGGGTGAGCAGTTCTTC.

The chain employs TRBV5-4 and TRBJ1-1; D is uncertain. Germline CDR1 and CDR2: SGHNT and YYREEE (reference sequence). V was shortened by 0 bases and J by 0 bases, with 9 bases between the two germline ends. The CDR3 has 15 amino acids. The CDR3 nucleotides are TGTGCCAGCAGCTTGGAAGGGAGCATGAACACTGAAGCTTTCTTT. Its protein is CASSLEGSMNTEAFF.

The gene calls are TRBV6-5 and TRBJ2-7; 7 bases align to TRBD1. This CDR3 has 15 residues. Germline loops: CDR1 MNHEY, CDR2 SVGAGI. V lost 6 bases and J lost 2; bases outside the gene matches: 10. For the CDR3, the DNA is TGTGCCAGCAGGAGAGATGTGACAGGGACCTACGAGCAGTACTTC. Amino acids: CASRRDVTGTYEQYF.

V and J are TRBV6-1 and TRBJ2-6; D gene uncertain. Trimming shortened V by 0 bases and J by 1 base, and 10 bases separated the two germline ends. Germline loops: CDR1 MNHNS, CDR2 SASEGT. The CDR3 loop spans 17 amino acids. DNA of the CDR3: TGTGCCAGCAGTGAAGCGCTTTTCCAATCTGGGGCCAACGTCCTGACTTTC. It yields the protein CASSEALFQSGANVLTF.

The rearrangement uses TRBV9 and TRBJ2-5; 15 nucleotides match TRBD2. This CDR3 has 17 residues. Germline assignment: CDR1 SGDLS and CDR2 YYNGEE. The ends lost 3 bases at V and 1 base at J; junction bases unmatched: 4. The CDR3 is CASSDGTSGGSQETQYF. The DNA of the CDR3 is TGTGCCAGCAGCGACGGGACTAGCGGGGGGAGCCAAGAGACCCAGTACTTC.

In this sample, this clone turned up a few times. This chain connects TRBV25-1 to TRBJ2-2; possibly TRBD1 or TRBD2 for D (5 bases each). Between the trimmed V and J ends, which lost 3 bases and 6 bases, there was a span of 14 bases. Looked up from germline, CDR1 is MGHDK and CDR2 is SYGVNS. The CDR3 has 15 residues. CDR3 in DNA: TGTGCCAGCAGTGAGGGGACGGGTGTGGCCGGGGAGCTGTTTTTT. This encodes CASSEGTGVAGELFF. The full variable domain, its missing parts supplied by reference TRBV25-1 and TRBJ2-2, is EADIYQTPRYLVIGTGKKITLECSQTMGHDKMYWYQQDPGMELHLIHYSYGVNSTEKGDLSSESTVSRIRTEHFPLTLESARPSHTSQYLCASSEGTGVAGELFFGEGSRLTVL.

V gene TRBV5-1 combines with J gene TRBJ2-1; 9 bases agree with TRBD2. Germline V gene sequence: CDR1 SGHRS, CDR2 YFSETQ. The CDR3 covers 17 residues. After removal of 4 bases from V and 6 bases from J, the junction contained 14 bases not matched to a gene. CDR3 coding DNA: TGCGCCAGCAGCGGAACCGGGACTAGCTTGGGGGTCAATGAGCAGTTCTTC. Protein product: CASSGTGTSLGVNEQFF. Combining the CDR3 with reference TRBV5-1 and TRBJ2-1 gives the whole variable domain KAGVTQTPRYLIKTRGQQVTLSCSPISGHRSVSWYQQTPGQGLQFLFEYFSETQRNKGNFPGRFSGRQFSNSRSEMNVSTLELGDSALYLCASSGTGTSLGVNEQFFGPGTRLTVL.

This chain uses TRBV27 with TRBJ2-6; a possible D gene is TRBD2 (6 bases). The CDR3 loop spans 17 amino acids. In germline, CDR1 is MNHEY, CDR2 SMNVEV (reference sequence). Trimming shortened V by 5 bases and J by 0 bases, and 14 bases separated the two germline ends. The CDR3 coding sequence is TGTGCCAGCAGTATGAGCGGGCTATACTCTGGGGCCAACGTCCTGACTTTC. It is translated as CASSMSGLYSGANVLTF.

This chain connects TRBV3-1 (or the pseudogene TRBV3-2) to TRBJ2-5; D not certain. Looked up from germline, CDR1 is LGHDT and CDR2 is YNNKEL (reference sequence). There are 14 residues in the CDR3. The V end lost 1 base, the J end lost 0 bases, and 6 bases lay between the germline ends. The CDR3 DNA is TGTGCCAGCAGCCAAGCGGGCCACCAAGAGACCCAGTACTTC. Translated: CASSQAGHQETQYF.

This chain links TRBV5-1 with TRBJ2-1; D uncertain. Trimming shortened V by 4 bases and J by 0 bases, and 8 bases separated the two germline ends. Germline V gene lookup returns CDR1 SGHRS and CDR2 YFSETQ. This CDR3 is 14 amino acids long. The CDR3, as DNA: TGCGCCAGCAGCCCTCACAGCTCCTACAATGAGCAGTTCTTC. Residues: CASSPHSSYNEQFF.

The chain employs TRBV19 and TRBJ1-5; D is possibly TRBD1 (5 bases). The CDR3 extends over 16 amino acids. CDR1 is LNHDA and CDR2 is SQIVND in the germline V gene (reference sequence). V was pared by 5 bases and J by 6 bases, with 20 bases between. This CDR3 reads CASSEGWGTRGQPQHF. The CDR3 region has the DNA TGTGCCAGTAGTGAGGGGTGGGGGACCAGAGGTCAGCCCCAGCATTTT.

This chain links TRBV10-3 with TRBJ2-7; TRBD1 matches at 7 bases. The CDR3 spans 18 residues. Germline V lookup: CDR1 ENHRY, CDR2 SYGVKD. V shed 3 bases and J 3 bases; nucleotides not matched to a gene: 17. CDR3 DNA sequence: TGTGCCATCAGTGACTCCGCAGGGGGAAATCGAGCCTTCTACGAGCAGTACTTC. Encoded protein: CAISDSAGGNRAFYEQYF.

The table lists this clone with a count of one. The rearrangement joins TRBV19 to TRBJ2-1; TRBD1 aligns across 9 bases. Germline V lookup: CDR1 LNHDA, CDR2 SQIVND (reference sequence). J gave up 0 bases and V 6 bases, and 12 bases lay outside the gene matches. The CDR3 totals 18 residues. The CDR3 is CASRGQGVLLGSYNEQFF. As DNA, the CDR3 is TGTGCCAGTAGGGGACAGGGAGTCCTTCTCGGCTCCTACAATGAGCAGTTCTTC.

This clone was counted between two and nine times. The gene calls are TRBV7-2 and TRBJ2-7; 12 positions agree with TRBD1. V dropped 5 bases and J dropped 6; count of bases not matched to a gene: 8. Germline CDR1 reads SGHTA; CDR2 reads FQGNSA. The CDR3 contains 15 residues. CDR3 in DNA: TGTGCCAGCAGCGAGGGACAGGGGGCGACTCGCGAGCAGTACTTC. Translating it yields CASSEGQGATREQYF.

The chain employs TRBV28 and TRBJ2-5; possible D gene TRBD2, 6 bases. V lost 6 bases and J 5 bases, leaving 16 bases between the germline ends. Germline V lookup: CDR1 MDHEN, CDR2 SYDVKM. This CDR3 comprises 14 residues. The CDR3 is CASRVQSSVETQYF. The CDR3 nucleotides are TGTGCCAGCAGGGTGCAATCTAGCGTGGAGACCCAGTACTTC. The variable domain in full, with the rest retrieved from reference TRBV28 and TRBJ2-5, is DVKVTQSSRYLVKRTGEKVFLECVQDMDHENMFWYRQDPGLGLRLIYFSYDVKMKEKGDIPEGYSVSREKKERFSLILESASTNQTSMYLCASRVQSSVETQYFGPGTRLLVL.

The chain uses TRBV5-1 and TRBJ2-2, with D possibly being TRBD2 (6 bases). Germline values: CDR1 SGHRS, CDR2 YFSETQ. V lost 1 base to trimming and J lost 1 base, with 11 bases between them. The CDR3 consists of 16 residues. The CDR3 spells CASSLQPGLNTGELFF. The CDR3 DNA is TGCGCCAGCAGCTTGCAACCGGGACTGAACACCGGGGAGCTGTTTTTT.

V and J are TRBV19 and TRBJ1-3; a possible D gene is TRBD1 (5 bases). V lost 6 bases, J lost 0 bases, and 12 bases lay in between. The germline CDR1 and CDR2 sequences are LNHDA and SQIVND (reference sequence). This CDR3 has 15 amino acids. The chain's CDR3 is CASSPSRGSGNTIYF. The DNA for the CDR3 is TGTGCCAGTAGCCCCTCGAGGGGCTCTGGAAACACCATATATTTT.

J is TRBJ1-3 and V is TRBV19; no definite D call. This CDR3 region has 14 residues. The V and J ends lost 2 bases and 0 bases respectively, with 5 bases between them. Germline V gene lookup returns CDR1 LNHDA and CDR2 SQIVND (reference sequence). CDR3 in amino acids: CASSILGSGNTIYF. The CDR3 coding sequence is TGTGCCAGTAGTATACTGGGCTCTGGAAACACCATATATTTT. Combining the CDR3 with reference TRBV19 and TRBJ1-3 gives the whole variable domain DGGITQSPKYLFRKEGQNVTLSCEQNLNHDAMYWYRQDPGQGLRLIYYSQIVNDFQKGDIAEGYSVSREKKESFPLTVTSAQKNPTAFYLCASSILGSGNTIYFGEGSWLTVV.

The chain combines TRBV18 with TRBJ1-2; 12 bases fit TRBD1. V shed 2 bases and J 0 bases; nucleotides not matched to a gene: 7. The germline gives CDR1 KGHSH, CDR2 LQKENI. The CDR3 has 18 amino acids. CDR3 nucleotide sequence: TGTGCCAGCTCACCAAGGCGGGACAGGGGGCCAGCTAACTATGGCTACACCTTC. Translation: CASSPRRDRGPANYGYTF.